What follows is one T cell receptor (beta chain) and its context. Its cognate antigen is unknown. This sample was taken from a study of CD8 T cells in ankylosing spondylitis. Regarding the study as a whole: According to the report, clones linked to the disease were significantly enriched in matched synovial fluid samples taken from ankylosing spondylitis patients. A TCR beta motif of eight highly homologous variants appeared characteristic of ankylosing spondylitis blood. Some of these motif variants have turned up before, in reports on reactive arthritis synovial fluid and blood.

Quantitative 5'-RACE with molecular barcodes was used to make the TCR beta libraries. TCRdb re-derived calls from the 5' RACE reads in MiXCR, one entry per CDR3 protein. The profile shows about 420,000 distinct CDR3 sequences, about 20% of them singletons. Sequenced sample: blood, either unsorted or a sorted T cell fraction (not recorded which). The sequence was obtained from a male donor with ankylosing spondylitis.

The CDR3 nucleotides read TGCAGCGTTTCATTAATGGGGAACTATGGCTACACCTTC. Its translation: CSVSLMGNYGYTF. The chain employs TRBV29-1 and TRBJ1-2; no reliable D call. Trimming pared 5 bases from V and 2 bases from J, leaving 12 bases between. In germline, CDR1 is SQVTM, CDR2 ANQGSEA. The CDR3 sequence is 13 residues long.